One sample yielded the 14 T cell receptor beta chains listed below, sequenced in a study of T cell responses to AZD1222 COVID-19 vaccine. TCRdb's copy holds only in-frame clones and misses some; the assay was immunoSEQ multiplex PCR. The table includes 120,000 or so clones, approximately 90% detected once. Sequences were derived from peripheral blood, sampled 28 days after the second dose of the MenACWY control vaccine. These receptor sequences come from an adult who received the MenACWY meningococcal vaccine as a control.

The chain combines TRBV19 with TRBJ2-1, with D possibly matching TRBD1 (6 bases). This CDR3 comprises 15 residues. The V gene's germline CDR1 is LNHDA and CDR2 SQIVND (reference sequence). V lost 6 bases and J 2 bases, leaving 14 bases between the germline ends. CDR3 residues: CASSATGTTYNEQFF. CDR3 nucleotide sequence: TGTGCCAGTAGCGCGACCGGGACAACCTACAATGAGCAGTTCTTC.

V and J are TRBV28 and TRBJ2-2; a weak D match, TRBD2 (7 bases). The CDR3 covers 16 residues. V was cut by 2 bases and J by 4 bases, with 14 bases left in between. Germline lookup yields CDR1 MDHEN and CDR2 SYDVKM. The CDR3 is CASSLRGGAGTGELFF. The CDR3 DNA follows: TGTGCCAGCAGTTTACGTGGGGGGGCAGGCACCGGGGAGCTGTTTTTT. The complete variable domain, with remaining parts taken from reference TRBV28 and TRBJ2-2, reads DVKVTQSSRYLVKRTGEKVFLECVQDMDHENMFWYRQDPGLGLRLIYFSYDVKMKEKGDIPEGYSVSREKKERFSLILESASTNQTSMYLCASSLRGGAGTGELFFGEGSRLTVL.

The chain has TRBV28 and TRBJ2-3; D not resolved. The ends were cut back, 3 bases at V and 2 bases at J, with 12 bases in the middle. The germline V gene encodes CDR1 MDHEN and CDR2 SYDVKM. The CDR3 has 15 residues. The CDR3 sequence: CASSFFGGATDTQYF. The CDR3 region has the DNA TGTGCCAGCAGTTTTTTCGGCGGAGCCACAGATACGCAGTATTTT.

The J gene is TRBJ1-2, the V gene TRBV28; no definite D call. CDR3 length equals 13 residues. V gave up 10 bases and J gave up 9 bases, with 21 bases separating them. CDR1 and CDR2 (germline): MDHEN, SYDVKM. The CDR3 protein is CATLLGQLDRYTF. The CDR3, as DNA: TGTGCCACCCTCCTGGGCCAACTCGATCGCTACACCTTC.

The chain has TRBV3-1 (or the pseudogene TRBV3-2) and TRBJ1-5; D may be TRBD1 (5 bases). The CDR3 length is 17 residues. The germline V and J ends were trimmed by 0 bases and 7 bases, with 19 bases remaining between them. Germline CDR1 and CDR2: LGHDT and YNNKEL (reference sequence). In DNA, the CDR3 is TGTGCCAGCAGCCAAGAGCCCGTCCAAGGATGGGGCCAGCCCCAGCATTTT. Its translation is CASSQEPVQGWGQPQHF.

The sample holds one count of this clone. This chain joins TRBV4-3 and TRBJ2-3, with a possible D match to TRBD2 (6 bases). The CDR3 covers 15 residues. Germline V gene data show CDR1 as LGHNA and CDR2 as YSLEER. V was pared by 1 base and J by 2 bases, with 10 bases between. This CDR3 is CASSQGGRNTDTQYF. For the CDR3, the DNA is TGCGCCAGCAGCCAAGGGGGGAGGAACACAGATACGCAGTATTTT.

The chain carries TRBV14 and TRBJ1-6, with TRBD1 identical over 8 bases. The CDR3 runs to 17 residues. From germline, CDR1 is SGHDN and CDR2 FVKESK. V trimming: 4 bases; J trimming: 7 bases; junction bases outside the gene matches: 12. CDR3 nucleotides: TGTGCCAGCAGCCGCGTGGGAGGGACAGGAGGCAATTCACCCCTCCACTTT. It yields the protein CASSRVGGTGGNSPLHF.

The J gene is TRBJ2-7, the V gene TRBV5-1, with 11 bases that match TRBD2. This CDR3 is 15 amino acids long. The J segment lost 4 bases and the V segment lost 0 bases, leaving 3 bases of the junction unmatched. The V gene's germline CDR1 is SGHRS and CDR2 YFSETQ. The CDR3 here is CASSLGLAGGYEQYF. DNA for the CDR3: TGCGCCAGCAGCTTGGGGCTAGCGGGAGGTTACGAGCAGTACTTC.

The chain is built from TRBV4-2 and TRBJ1-5, with D unresolved. Trimming stripped 0 bases from V and 6 bases from J, with 21 bases between. Germline lookup yields CDR1 LGHNA and CDR2 YNFKEQ. The CDR3 extends over 18 amino acids. CDR3 DNA sequence: TGTGCCAGCAGCCAAGAAAGCCCCTTATCTGGCGCGGTTCAGCCCCAGCATTTT. It is translated as CASSQESPLSGAVQPQHF.

The V gene is TRBV7-9, the J gene TRBJ1-1; D is perhaps TRBD1 (6 bases). Germline V gene lookup returns CDR1 SEHNR and CDR2 FQNEAQ (reference sequence). Trimming stripped 3 bases from V and 7 bases from J, with 9 bases between. This CDR3 has 12 residues. CDR3 loop: CASSFSGDEAFF. The CDR3 DNA sequence: TGTGCCAGCAGCTTCTCAGGGGATGAAGCTTTCTTT. Filled out from reference TRBV7-9 and TRBJ1-1, the complete variable domain reads DTGVSQNPRHKITKRGQNVTFRCDPISEHNRLYWYRQTLGQGPEFLTYFQNEAQLEKSRLLSDRFSAERPKGSFSTLEIQRTEQGDSAMYLCASSFSGDEAFFGQGTRLTVV.

This clone has just one count. This chain links TRBV2 with TRBJ1-2; tentative D call: TRBD1 (6 bases). The germline CDR1 and CDR2 sequences are SNHLY and FYNNEI. The CDR3 covers 14 residues. Deletions cut 1 base from V and 4 bases from J, with 10 bases between. CDR3 region: CASSEEGDLYGYTF. The CDR3 coding sequence is TGTGCCAGCAGTGAAGAGGGGGACCTCTATGGCTACACCTTC.

V is TRBV28 and J is TRBJ2-2; TRBD2 matches 7 bases. The CDR3 runs to 18 residues. Germline-derived CDR1 and CDR2 are MDHEN and SYDVKM. J was trimmed by 6 bases and V by 3 bases; bases with no gene match: 16. CDR3 DNA sequence: TGTGCCAGCAGTTTGGTACCTGCGGGACTCCGGGGGGCCGGGGAGCTGTTTTTT. It translates to CASSLVPAGLRGAGELFF.

The chain links TRBV28 to TRBJ2-2; D gene ambiguous. Germline-derived CDR1 and CDR2 are MDHEN and SYDVKM. The CDR3 is 13 amino acids. Trimming stripped 7 bases from V and 1 base from J, with 7 bases between. In DNA form, the CDR3 reads TGTGCCAGCACCCTCAAGAACACCGGGGAGCTGTTTTTT. Amino acid sequence: CASTLKNTGELFF.

The chain carries TRBV19 and TRBJ1-2, with 12 bases identical to TRBD1. V dropped 9 bases and J dropped 4; count of bases not matched to a gene: 15. This CDR3 contains 17 residues. The germline V gene has CDR1 LNHDA and CDR2 SQIVND (reference sequence). The CDR3 DNA follows: TGTGCCAGATGGCCCCGGGACAGGGGGCCATCCTGCTATGGCTACACCTTC. Protein product: CARWPRDRGPSCYGYTF.